Below are 26 T cell receptor beta chains sequenced from a single sample in a study of post-analysis software for immune sequencing data (dated by TCRdb to between 2014 and 2016). Beyond this particular receptor, the publication reports: Significantly higher frequencies in patients than in controls were found for five or six TRBV segments, including TRBV5-6, TRBV5-1 and TRBV20-1.

These TCRs are of unknown antigen specificity. Receptors were amplified or captured by PCR. This sample was sequenced with an Illumina HiSeq 2500. To reduce PCR and sequencing biases, unique molecular identifiers were incorporated into the TCR beta cDNA libraries. The public reads were quality trimmed at Q25 with fastp and then assembled into clones with MiXCR by TCRdb, keeping productive beta chains. For every CDR3 protein sequence, its rows merge into one entry that carries the most common genes and DNA. The sample contains about half a million distinct CDR3 sequences, 30% to 40% of them found a single time. 4.5% to 7.5% of the sample belongs to the ten largest clones. What was sequenced was blood. These receptor sequences come from a girl aged 2 to 17 with multiple sclerosis.

V is TRBV4-2 and J is TRBJ2-7; D remains unclear. This CDR3 has 14 amino acids. V lost 0 bases to trimming and J lost 7 bases, with 13 bases between them. CDR1 and CDR2 from the germline V gene are LGHNA and YNFKEQ. CDR3 residues: CASSQDRLDNEQYF. The CDR3 DNA follows: TGTGCCAGCAGCCAAGATCGCCTAGACAATGAGCAGTACTTC.

This clonotype was counted between two and nine times. V and J are TRBV7-9 and TRBJ2-4, with unresolved D. CDR3 size: 16 residues. Trimming removed 1 base from V and 0 bases from J, with 10 bases in between. CDR1 SEHNR and CDR2 FQNEAQ come from the germline V gene (reference sequence). The CDR3 DNA follows: TGTGCCAGCAGCTTAGAACTGGGATTAGCCAAAAACATTCAGTACTTC. Translation: CASSLELGLAKNIQYF. Looking up the rest from reference TRBV7-9 and TRBJ2-4 gives the full variable domain: DTGVSQNPRHKITKRGQNVTFRCDPISEHNRLYWYRQTLGQGPEFLTYFQNEAQLEKSRLLSDRFSAERPKGSFSTLEIQRTEQGDSAMYLCASSLELGLAKNIQYFGAGTRLSVL.

This chain joins TRBV20-1 and TRBJ2-5; 8 bases line up with TRBD1. The germline V gene encodes CDR1 DFQATT and CDR2 SNEGSKA (reference sequence). CDR3 size: 13 residues. V dropped 7 bases and J dropped 2; count of bases not matched to a gene: 6. CDR3 nucleotides: TGCAGTGGGCTGGGGACAGGTCAAGAGACCCAGTACTTC. It is translated as CSGLGTGQETQYF.

The rearrangement links TRBV5-1 to TRBJ2-7, with a tentative D call TRBD1 (6 bases). V dropped 4 bases and J dropped 6 bases, with 17 bases sitting between them. Germline CDR1 reads SGHRS; CDR2 reads YFSETQ. The length of the CDR3 is 14 residues. The CDR3 loop reads CASSGGQANGEQYF. DNA of the CDR3: TGCGCCAGCAGCGGGGGACAAGCCAACGGCGAGCAGTACTTC.

The V and J genes are TRBV12-3 or TRBV12-4 and TRBJ2-5; either TRBD1 or TRBD2 may supply D (5 bases each). V gave up 5 bases and J gave up 2 bases, with 12 bases separating them. The CDR3 spans 14 residues. The CDR3 sequence: CASSRGPGQETQYF. The DNA for the CDR3 is TGTGCCAGCAGTCGCGGGCCAGGGCAAGAGACCCAGTACTTC.

This clonotype was seen more than once but under ten times. This rearrangement joins TRBV20-1 to TRBJ1-2, with 7 bases that match TRBD1. From germline, CDR1 is DFQATT and CDR2 SNEGSKA (reference sequence). With 4 bases clipped from V and 4 bases from J, the junction kept 9 bases outside the gene matches. CDR3 length: 14 amino acids. The CDR3 nucleotides read TGCAGTGCTAACCTGGGCAGGGGGTTCTATGGCTACACCTTC. Protein product: CSANLGRGFYGYTF.

This rearrangement joins TRBV20-1 to TRBJ1-4; D is ambiguous. Per the germline V gene, CDR1 is DFQATT and CDR2 is SNEGSKA (reference sequence). The ends were cut back, 0 bases at V and 7 bases at J, with 12 bases in the middle. The CDR3 has 14 amino acids. The CDR3 loop is CSARDPVNGEKLFF. The CDR3 DNA reads as TGCAGTGCTAGAGATCCGGTAAACGGTGAAAAACTGTTTTTT.

This clonotype was recorded once. A much larger clone lies a single base off, so this may be a read error. J is TRBJ2-5 and V is TRBV15; D is perhaps TRBD1 or TRBD2 (5 bases each). The end of the DNA fits TRBJ2-1 better, so the J call may be wrong. The CDR3 loop spans 13 amino acids. Germline V gene lookup returns CDR1 LNHNV and CDR2 YYDKDF (reference sequence). The CDR3 sequence: CATGIGTQETQFF. For the CDR3, the DNA is TGTGCCACCGGGATAGGGACCCAAGAGACCCAGTTCTTC.

This clonotype was recorded once. The CDR3 coding sequence is TGCGCCAGCAGTGAAACAGGGTCGGCCACTGAAGCTTTCTTT. It is translated as CASSETGSATEAFF. The chain recombines TRBV10-1 with TRBJ1-1; D may be TRBD1 (6 bases). The V gene lost 3 bases and the J gene lost 4 bases, with 12 bases spanning the gap. CDR1 WNHNN and CDR2 SYGVQD come from the germline V gene (reference sequence). The CDR3 is 14 residues long.

In this sample, this clonotype turned up once. This chain connects TRBV29-1 to TRBJ2-3; 9 positions match TRBD2. This CDR3 spans 19 amino acids. Germline CDR1 and CDR2: SQVTM and ANQGSEA. The V gene end was trimmed by 3 bases and the J gene end by 2 bases; junction bases not matched to a gene: 18. CDR3 sequence (DNA): TGCAGCGTTGAGCGGGCCATAGGTAGCGGGGGTTCAGCCACAGATACGCAGTATTTT. This encodes CSVERAIGSGGSATDTQYF.

This clonotype was picked up a small number of times. The chain couples TRBV5-1 to TRBJ2-5; 9 nucleotides align to TRBD1. The trim removed 3 bases at V and 5 bases at J, leaving 8 bases unmatched. Germline V gene data show CDR1 as SGHRS and CDR2 as YFSETQ. This CDR3 is 15 amino acids long. DNA for the CDR3: TGCGCCAGCAGCTGGGGACAGGGAAGGGAGGAGACCCAGTACTTC. It is translated as CASSWGQGREETQYF.

The J gene is TRBJ1-4, the V gene TRBV14, with D possibly TRBD1 on 5 matching bases. This CDR3 region has 14 residues. V lost 4 bases to trimming and J lost 2 bases, with 8 bases between them. CDR1 and CDR2 (germline): SGHDN, FVKESK. CDR3 sequence (DNA): TGTGCCAGCAGCCGGAGACAGACTAATGAAAAACTGTTTTTT. Translation gives CASSRRQTNEKLFF.

The V and J genes are TRBV10-2 and TRBJ1-1; no definite D call. Trimming removed 7 bases from V and 5 bases from J, with 11 bases in between. This CDR3 comprises 12 residues. Germline V CDR1 and CDR2: WSHSY, SAAADI. CDR3 nucleotide sequence: TGCGCCAGCACCGAGTGGGAGACTGAAGCTTTCTTT. Protein sequence: CASTEWETEAFF.

In this sample, this clonotype turned up a few times. The rearrangement joins TRBV5-1 to TRBJ2-7, with D perhaps being TRBD1 or TRBD2 (6 bases each). This CDR3 comprises 16 residues. V was shortened by 4 bases and J by 0 bases, with 17 bases between the two germline ends. CDR1 SGHRS and CDR2 YFSETQ come from the germline V gene. CDR3 region: CASSAGGTGASYEQYF. DNA for the CDR3: TGCGCCAGCAGCGCTGGGGGCACGGGGGCCTCCTACGAGCAGTACTTC.

The chain is built from TRBV29-1 and TRBJ1-2, with D possibly being TRBD1 (6 bases). The length of the CDR3 is 13 residues. The V gene's germline CDR1 is SQVTM and CDR2 ANQGSEA. V gave up 3 bases and J gave up 1 base, with 9 bases separating them. This CDR3 reads CSVEGRGNYGYTF. CDR3 bases: TGCAGCGTTGAGGGCAGGGGTAACTATGGCTACACCTTC.

The chain combines TRBV10-3 with TRBJ1-2; 11 bases fit TRBD1. CDR3 length: 15 amino acids. V dropped 7 bases and J dropped 4; count of bases not matched to a gene: 8. The germline V gene has CDR1 ENHRY and CDR2 SYGVKD. The CDR3 here is CAITAGQGVGYGYTF. The CDR3 nucleotides read TGTGCCATCACTGCGGGACAGGGGGTAGGCTATGGCTACACCTTC.

This clonotype was picked up a small number of times. The chain has TRBV7-2 and TRBJ1-2; D is possibly TRBD1 (5 bases). Looked up from germline, CDR1 is SGHTA and CDR2 is FQGNSA. The CDR3 has 17 residues. V was pared by 2 bases and J by 4 bases, with 20 bases between. Written as DNA, the CDR3 is TGTGCCAGCAGCTTAAACCCCTGGGGCGCGCTAACCTATGGCTACACCTTC. Amino acid sequence: CASSLNPWGALTYGYTF.

The rearrangement joins TRBV5-1 to TRBJ2-7, with 7 positions matching TRBD1. CDR3 length equals 16 residues. Trimming removed 4 bases from V and 0 bases from J; junction bases left unmatched: 10. CDR1 SGHRS and CDR2 YFSETQ come from the germline V gene. In nucleotides, the CDR3 is TGCGCCAGCAGCCCGGACAGGCTCTCAAGCTCCTACGAGCAGTACTTC. This codes for CASSPDRLSSSYEQYF.

J is TRBJ2-5 and V is TRBV10-3; D unclear. Germline V CDR1 and CDR2: ENHRY, SYGVKD. This CDR3 spans 13 amino acids. Between the trimmed V and J ends, which lost 10 bases and 1 base, there was a span of 13 bases. The CDR3 loop reads CASDMGGQETQYF. The CDR3 nucleotides read TGTGCCAGCGATATGGGCGGCCAAGAGACCCAGTACTTC.

V is TRBV19 and J is TRBJ2-7; D not certain. CDR3 length: 15 amino acids. Trimming cost V 3 bases and J 1 base, with 13 bases left between them. Germline V gives CDR1 LNHDA, CDR2 SQIVND (reference sequence). The CDR3: CASSITPTVSYEQYF. DNA for the CDR3: TGTGCCAGTAGTATCACCCCTACAGTTTCCTACGAGCAGTACTTC.

There are a few counts of this clonotype. The chain employs TRBV12-3 or TRBV12-4 and TRBJ2-7; TRBD2 matches 7 bases. The J call is doubtful: the DNA matches TRBJ2-5 better. This CDR3 region has 14 residues. DNA of the CDR3: TGTGCCAGCAGTTTATTGAGCGGGGATGGGACCCAGTACTTC. Residues: CASSLLSGDGTQYF.

There are a few counts of this clonotype. The rearrangement joins TRBV7-2 to TRBJ1-2; D is perhaps TRBD1 (5 bases). Between the trimmed V and J ends, which lost 5 bases and 4 bases, there was a span of 11 bases. Germline lookup yields CDR1 SGHTA and CDR2 FQGNSA. The CDR3 totals 13 residues. The CDR3 DNA sequence: TGTGCCAGCAGCACCTACGGGGGCTATGGCTACACCTTC. It specifies CASSTYGGYGYTF.

This clonotype was seen more than once but under ten times. This chain connects TRBV6-1 to TRBJ2-5, with 11 nucleotides matching TRBD1. The DNA end is a closer match to TRBJ2-7, so the J assignment may be wrong. The germline V gene encodes CDR1 MNHNS and CDR2 SASEGT. CDR3 size: 16 residues. CDR3 amino acids: CASSEPRDRGADEQYF. CDR3 in DNA: TGTGCCAGCAGTGAACCCCGGGACAGGGGGGCTGACGAGCAGTACTTC.

The genes are TRBV14 and TRBJ2-3; weak D call: TRBD2 (7 bases). Trimming cost V 1 base and J 8 bases, with 19 bases left between them. The germline CDR1 and CDR2 sequences are SGHDN and FVKESK. CDR3 size: 16 residues. CDR3 protein: CASSQAEGGTFGTQYF. The DNA of the CDR3 is TGTGCCAGCAGCCAAGCCGAGGGGGGGACATTCGGTACGCAGTATTTT.

This chain connects TRBV5-8 to TRBJ1-1; 7 bases fit TRBD1. The CDR3 consists of 14 residues. CDR1 is SGHTS, CDR2 YDEGEE, per germline. Trimming cost V 2 bases and J 6 bases; bases outside gene matches: 7. The CDR3 sequence is CASSFPDRVPEAFF. The CDR3, as DNA: TGTGCCAGCAGCTTCCCCGACAGGGTCCCTGAAGCTTTCTTT.

Of note for this clonotype: Compared with germline, one end of the junction differs, possibly owing to a read error. The chain joins TRBV4-2 to TRBJ1-2; TRBD1 matches at 7 bases. Germline V gene data show CDR1 as LGHNA and CDR2 as YNFKEQ. This CDR3 is built from 13 residues. CDR3 protein: CASSPTGTGGCTF. For the CDR3, the DNA is TGTGCCAGCAGTCCGACAGGGACTGGTGGCTGCACCTTC.